The TCR beta chain under discussion was sequenced for a study of blood T cell dynamics during melanoma immunotherapy. Time point described: week 3, after first cycle of checkpoint inhibitor. Samples come from before therapy and from week 3 after the first blockade cycle. Response was assessed by RECIST 1.1 at 12 weeks, except a couple of rapid progressors. There are 13 residues in the CDR3. The V gene lost 5 bases and the J gene lost 7 bases, with 12 bases spanning the gap. Germline V lookup: CDR1 SGHAT, CDR2 FQDESV (reference sequence). DNA loading was fixed at about 340 ng for all bulk PBMC samples. Libraries were prepared by immunoSEQ multiplex PCR; TCRdb keeps only in-frame clonotypes and omits some of them. The table lists about 14,000 clones, about nine tenths of them singletons.

The input for sequencing was blood, taken from a patient treated with checkpoint blockade. The V and J genes are TRBV11-1 and TRBJ2-1, with D possibly matching TRBD2 (5 bases). The clonotype was recovered from a human donor with melanoma. The CDR3 sequence: CASSPLTGNEQFF. The CDR3 nucleotides read TGTGCCAGCAGCCCGCTGACGGGAAATGAGCAGTTCTTC.